The T cell receptor beta chain under discussion was sequenced for a study of T cell changes during pregnancy in multiple sclerosis (dated by TCRdb to between 2018 and 2020). Background for the entire study: In women with multiple sclerosis, the researchers looked at how the T cell repertoire shifted as pregnancy progressed.

Its CDR3 holds 15 amino acids, cysteine through phenylalanine. Only the CDR3 region is kept as DNA, spanning 45 bases read in frame from base 1. V is cut by 0 bases and J by 4 bases, and the space between the germline ends is 8 bases. Via the germline V gene, CDR1 is SGDLS and CDR2 YYNGEE. The receptor library was made with the immunoSEQ multiplex PCR assay. In its TCRdb copy, this immuneACCESS table keeps in-frame sequences only and misses some clones. Where compared with another copy, unresolved V genes explain less than half of these, and the others have no known cause. The sample has approximately 44,000 clones on record, about 89% of them singletons. The leading ten clones occupy 0.6% to 0.75% of the sample. Comments on this clone: There is no known antigen for this receptor. No base quality information exists; no much larger clone differs at one position.

The chain links TRBV9 with TRBJ2-6; matching of 5 bases hints at TRBD1 as the D gene. This sequence was found in a female donor with multiple sclerosis, enrolled in a pregnancy study. The sequencing here drew on CD4+ T cells from peripheral blood mononuclear cells, taken before pregnancy. The CDR3 in this case is CASSVAGLGANVLTF. The nucleotide sequence is TGTGCCAGCAGCGTAGCAGGGCTAGGGGCCAACGTCCTGACTTTC.